Here is one T cell receptor (beta chain) with its context. The antigen is undetermined. The CDR3 sequence is 17 residues long. V lost 4 bases to trimming and J lost 4 bases, with 20 bases between them. Germline-derived CDR1 and CDR2 are GTSNPN and SVGIG (reference sequence). Stable hyperthyroidism: no ophthalmopathy progression over 18 months of follow-up. TCR beta CDR3 regions were amplified from RNA transcripts. The HTBI primer set drove a first-round RT-PCR of the TCR CDR3. TCRdb processed the multiplex PCR reads anew with MiXCR; each CDR3 protein has one entry. The sample lists some 420,000 distinct CDR3 sequences; roughly 13% were seen once. This entry comes from a study of T cells in Graves' hyperthyroidism and ophthalmopathy. Study-level background: The authors collected peripheral blood at initial diagnosis, before any treatment. Study-wide findings and caveats: The model predicted ophthalmopathy a median approximately six months before onset.

Sample: blood. The sequence was collected from a woman aged 18-35 years with Graves' hyperthyroidism. J is TRBJ1-6 and V is TRBV30; tentative D call: TRBD1 (5 bases). CDR3 region: CAWKAYGGGTYNSPLHF. Written as DNA, the CDR3 is TGTGCCTGGAAGGCCTATGGGGGAGGCACTTATAATTCACCCCTCCACTTT.